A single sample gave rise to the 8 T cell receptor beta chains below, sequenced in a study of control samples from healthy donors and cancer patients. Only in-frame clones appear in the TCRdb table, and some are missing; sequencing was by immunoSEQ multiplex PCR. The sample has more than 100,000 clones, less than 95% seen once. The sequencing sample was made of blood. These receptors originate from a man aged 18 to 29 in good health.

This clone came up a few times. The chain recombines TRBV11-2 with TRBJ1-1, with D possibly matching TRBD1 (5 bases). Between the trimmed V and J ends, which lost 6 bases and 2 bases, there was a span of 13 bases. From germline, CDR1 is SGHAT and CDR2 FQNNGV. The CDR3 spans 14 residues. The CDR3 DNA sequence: TGTGCCAGCAGAGAAGACAGTTCCAACACTGAAGCTTTCTTT. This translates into CASREDSSNTEAFF.

As DNA, the CDR3 is TGTGCCACCAACCCTTTAGGGGGAAACTATGGCTACACCTTC. This codes for CATNPLGGNYGYTF. The chain uses TRBV19 and TRBJ1-2; D possibly corresponds to TRBD1 (6 bases). Germline V gene sequence: CDR1 LNHDA, CDR2 SQIVND (reference sequence). The CDR3 is made up of 14 amino acids. V was pared by 10 bases and J by 2 bases, with 17 bases between.

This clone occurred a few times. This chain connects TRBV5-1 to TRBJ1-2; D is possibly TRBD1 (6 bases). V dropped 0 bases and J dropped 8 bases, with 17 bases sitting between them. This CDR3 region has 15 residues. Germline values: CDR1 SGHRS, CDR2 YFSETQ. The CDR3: CASSLEVTGARGYTF. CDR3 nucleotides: TGCGCCAGCAGCTTGGAGGTAACGGGGGCTCGAGGCTACACCTTC.

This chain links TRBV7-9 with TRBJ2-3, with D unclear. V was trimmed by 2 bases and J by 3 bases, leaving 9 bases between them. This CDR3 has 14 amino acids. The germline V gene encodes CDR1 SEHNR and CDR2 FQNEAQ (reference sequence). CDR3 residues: CASSLLGMTDTQYF. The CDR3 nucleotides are TGTGCCAGCAGCTTACTGGGGATGACAGATACGCAGTATTTT.

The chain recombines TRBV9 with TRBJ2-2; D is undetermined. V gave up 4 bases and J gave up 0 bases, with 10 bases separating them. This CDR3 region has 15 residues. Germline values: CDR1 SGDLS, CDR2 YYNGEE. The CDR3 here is CASSTTQANTGELFF. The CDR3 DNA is TGTGCCAGCAGCACCACTCAAGCGAACACCGGGGAGCTGTTTTTT.

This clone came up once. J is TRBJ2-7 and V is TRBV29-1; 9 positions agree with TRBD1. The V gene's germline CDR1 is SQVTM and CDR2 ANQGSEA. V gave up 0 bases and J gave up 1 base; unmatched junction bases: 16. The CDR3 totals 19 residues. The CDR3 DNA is TGCAGCGTTGAAGATGACGCCAGCCGGACAGGGGATGGGTCCTACGAGCAGTACTTC. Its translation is CSVEDDASRTGDGSYEQYF.

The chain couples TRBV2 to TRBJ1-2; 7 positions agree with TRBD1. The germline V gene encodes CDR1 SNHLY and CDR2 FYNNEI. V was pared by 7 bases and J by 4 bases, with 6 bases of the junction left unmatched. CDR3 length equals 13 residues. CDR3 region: CASTPGGSYGYTF. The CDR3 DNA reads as TGTGCCAGCACCCCAGGGGGTTCCTATGGCTACACCTTC.

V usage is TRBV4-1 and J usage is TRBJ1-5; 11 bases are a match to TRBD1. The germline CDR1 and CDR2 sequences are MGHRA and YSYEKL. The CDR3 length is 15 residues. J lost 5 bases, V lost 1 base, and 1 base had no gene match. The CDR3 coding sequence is TGCGCCAGCAGCCAAGTGGGACAGGGGGATCAGCCCCAGCATTTT. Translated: CASSQVGQGDQPQHF.